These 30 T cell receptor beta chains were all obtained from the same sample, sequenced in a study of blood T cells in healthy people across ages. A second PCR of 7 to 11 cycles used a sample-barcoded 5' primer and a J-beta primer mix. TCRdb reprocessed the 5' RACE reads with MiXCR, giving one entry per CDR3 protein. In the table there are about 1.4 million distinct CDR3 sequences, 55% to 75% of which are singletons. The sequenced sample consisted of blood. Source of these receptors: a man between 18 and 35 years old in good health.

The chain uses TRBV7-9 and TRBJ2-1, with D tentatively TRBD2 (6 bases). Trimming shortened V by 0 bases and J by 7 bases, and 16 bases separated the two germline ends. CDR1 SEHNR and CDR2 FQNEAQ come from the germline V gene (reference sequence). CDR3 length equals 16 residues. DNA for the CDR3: TGTGCCAGCAGCTTAGCCCCGGGCTCGAGCGGGAATGAGCAGTTCTTC. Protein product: CASSLAPGSSGNEQFF.

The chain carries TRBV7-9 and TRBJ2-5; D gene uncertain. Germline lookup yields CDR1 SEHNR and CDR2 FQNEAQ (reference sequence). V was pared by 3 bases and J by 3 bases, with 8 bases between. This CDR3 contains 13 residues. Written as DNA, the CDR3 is TGTGCCAGCAGCTTCGACGTCGAAGAGACCCAGTACTTC. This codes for CASSFDVEETQYF.

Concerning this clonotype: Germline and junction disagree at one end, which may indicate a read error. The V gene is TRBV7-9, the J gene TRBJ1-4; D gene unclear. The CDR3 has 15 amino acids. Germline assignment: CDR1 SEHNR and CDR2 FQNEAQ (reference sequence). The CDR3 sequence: CASSLGTWADEKLFF. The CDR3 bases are TGTGCCAGTAGCTTAGGAACCTGGGCAGATGAAAAACTGTTTTTT. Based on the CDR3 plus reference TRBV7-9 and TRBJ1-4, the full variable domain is DTGVSQNPRHKITKRGQNVTFRCDPISEHNRLYWYRQTLGQGPEFLTYFQNEAQLEKSRLLSDRFSAERPKGSFSTLEIQRTEQGDSAMYLCASSLGTWADEKLFFGSGTQLSVL.

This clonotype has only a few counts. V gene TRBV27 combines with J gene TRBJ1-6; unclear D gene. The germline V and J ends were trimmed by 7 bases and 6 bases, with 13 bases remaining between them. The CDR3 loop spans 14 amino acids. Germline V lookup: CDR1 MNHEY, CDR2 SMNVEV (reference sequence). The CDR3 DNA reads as TGTGCCAGCACCCTACGGTATTCTAATTCACCCCTCCACTTT. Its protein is CASTLRYSNSPLHF.

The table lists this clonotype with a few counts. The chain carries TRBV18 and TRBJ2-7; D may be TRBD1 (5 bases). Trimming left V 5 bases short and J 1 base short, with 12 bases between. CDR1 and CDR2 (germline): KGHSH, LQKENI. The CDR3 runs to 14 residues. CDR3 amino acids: CASSGTGVSYEQYF. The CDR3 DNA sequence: TGTGCCAGCTCAGGTACAGGTGTATCCTACGAGCAGTACTTC.

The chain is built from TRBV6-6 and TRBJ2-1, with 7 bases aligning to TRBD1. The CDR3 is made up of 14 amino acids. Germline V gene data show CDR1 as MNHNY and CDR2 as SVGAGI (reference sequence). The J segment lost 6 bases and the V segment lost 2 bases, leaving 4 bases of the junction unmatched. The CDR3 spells CASSYGTEPNEQFF. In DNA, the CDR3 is TGTGCCAGCAGTTACGGGACAGAACCCAATGAGCAGTTCTTC.

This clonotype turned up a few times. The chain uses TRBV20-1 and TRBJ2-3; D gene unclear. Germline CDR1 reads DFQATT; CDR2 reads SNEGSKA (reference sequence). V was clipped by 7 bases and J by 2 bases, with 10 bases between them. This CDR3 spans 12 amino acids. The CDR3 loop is CSVVGFTDTQYF. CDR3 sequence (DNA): TGCAGTGTTGTGGGTTTCACAGATACGCAGTATTTT.

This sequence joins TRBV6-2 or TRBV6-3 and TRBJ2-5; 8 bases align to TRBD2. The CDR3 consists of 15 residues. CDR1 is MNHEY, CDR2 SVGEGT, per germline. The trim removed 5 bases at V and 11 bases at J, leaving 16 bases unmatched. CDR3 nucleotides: TGTGCCAGCAGTACCCCAGCGGGAGATAGCAATGAGCAGTACTTC. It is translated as CASSTPAGDSNEQYF.

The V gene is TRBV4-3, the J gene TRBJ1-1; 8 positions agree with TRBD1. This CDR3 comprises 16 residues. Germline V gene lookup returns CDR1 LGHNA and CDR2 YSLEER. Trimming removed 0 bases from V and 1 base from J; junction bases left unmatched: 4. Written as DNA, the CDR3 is TGCGCCAGCAGCCAAGAGCGGACAGGGTGGAACACTGAAGCTTTCTTT. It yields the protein CASSQERTGWNTEAFF.

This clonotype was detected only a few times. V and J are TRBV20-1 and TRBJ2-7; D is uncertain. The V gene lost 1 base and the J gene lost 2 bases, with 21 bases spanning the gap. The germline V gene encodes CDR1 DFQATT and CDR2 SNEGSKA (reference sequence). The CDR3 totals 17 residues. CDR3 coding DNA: TGCAGTGCTAGAGGTGTAGGTAGAGAGTCAATGACCTACGAGCAGTACTTC. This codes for CSARGVGRESMTYEQYF.

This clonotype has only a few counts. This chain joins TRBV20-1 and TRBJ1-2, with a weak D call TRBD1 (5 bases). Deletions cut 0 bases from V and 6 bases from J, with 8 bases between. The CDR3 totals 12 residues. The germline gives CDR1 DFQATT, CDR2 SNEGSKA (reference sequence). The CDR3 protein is CSARDRQNGYTF. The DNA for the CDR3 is TGCAGTGCTAGAGATCGACAGAATGGCTACACCTTC.

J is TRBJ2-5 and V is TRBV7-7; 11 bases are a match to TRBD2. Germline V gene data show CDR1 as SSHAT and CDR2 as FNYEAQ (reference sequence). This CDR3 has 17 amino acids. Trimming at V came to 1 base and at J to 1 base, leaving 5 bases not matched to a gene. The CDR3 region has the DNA TGTGCCAGCAGCTTAGGCAGGGGACTAGCGGCCCAAGAGACCCAGTACTTC. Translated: CASSLGRGLAAQETQYF. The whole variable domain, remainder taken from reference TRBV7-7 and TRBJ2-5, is GAGVSQSPRYKVTKRGQDVTLRCDPISSHATLYWYQQALGQGPEFLTYFNYEAQPDKSGLPSDRFSAERPEGSISTLTIQRTEQRDSAMYRCASSLGRGLAAQETQYFGPGTRLLVL.

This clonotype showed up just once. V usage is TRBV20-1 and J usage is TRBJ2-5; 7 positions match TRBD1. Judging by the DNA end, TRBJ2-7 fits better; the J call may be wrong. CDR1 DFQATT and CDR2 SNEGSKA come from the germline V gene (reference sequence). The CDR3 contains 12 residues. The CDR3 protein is CSAKGQAYEQYF. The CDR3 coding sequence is TGCAGTGCTAAAGGACAGGCCTACGAGCAGTACTTC.

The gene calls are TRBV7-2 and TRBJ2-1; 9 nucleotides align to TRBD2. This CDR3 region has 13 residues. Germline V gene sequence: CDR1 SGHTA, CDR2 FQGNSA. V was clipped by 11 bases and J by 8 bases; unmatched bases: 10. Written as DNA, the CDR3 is TGTGCCGGAGGTTATAGCGGGAGAGATGAGCAGTTCTTC. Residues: CAGGYSGRDEQFF.

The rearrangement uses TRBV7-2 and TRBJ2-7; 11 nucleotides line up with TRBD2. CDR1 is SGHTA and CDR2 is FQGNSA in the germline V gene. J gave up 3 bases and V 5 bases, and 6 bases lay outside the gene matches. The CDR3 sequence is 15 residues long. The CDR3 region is CASSQVTSGVYEQYF. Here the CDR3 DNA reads TGTGCCAGCAGCCAGGTGACTAGCGGGGTCTACGAGCAGTACTTC.

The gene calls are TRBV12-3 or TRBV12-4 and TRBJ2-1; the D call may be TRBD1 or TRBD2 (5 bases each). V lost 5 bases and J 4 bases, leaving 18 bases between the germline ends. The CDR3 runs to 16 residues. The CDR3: CASSLAGWRAYNEQFF. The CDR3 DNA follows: TGTGCCAGCAGTCTGGCAGGGTGGCGGGCATACAATGAGCAGTTCTTC.

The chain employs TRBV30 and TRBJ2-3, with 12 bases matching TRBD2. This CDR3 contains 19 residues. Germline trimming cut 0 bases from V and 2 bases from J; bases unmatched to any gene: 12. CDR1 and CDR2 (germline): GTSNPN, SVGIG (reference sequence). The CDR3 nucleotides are TGTGCCTGGAGTGTACGACTAGCGGGAGTCCCACTTCACACAGATACGCAGTATTTT. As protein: CAWSVRLAGVPLHTDTQYF.

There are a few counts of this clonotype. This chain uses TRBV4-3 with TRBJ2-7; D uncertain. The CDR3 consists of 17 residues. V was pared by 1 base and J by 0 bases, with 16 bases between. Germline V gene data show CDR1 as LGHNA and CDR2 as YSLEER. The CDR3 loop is CASSQGLVRTSSYEQYF. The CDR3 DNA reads TGCGCCAGCAGCCAAGGGTTAGTTCGTACAAGCTCCTACGAGCAGTACTTC.

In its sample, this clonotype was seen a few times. Written as DNA, the CDR3 is TGCAGCGTTAAGTGGGGAGGACAGGGCGTTGCTTTGCACACTGAAGCTTTCTTT. This encodes CSVKWGGQGVALHTEAFF. The chain joins TRBV29-1 to TRBJ1-1; 8 bases fit TRBD1. CDR1 and CDR2 (germline): SQVTM, ANQGSEA. This CDR3 region has 18 residues. V lost 5 bases and J lost 3; bases outside the gene matches: 20.

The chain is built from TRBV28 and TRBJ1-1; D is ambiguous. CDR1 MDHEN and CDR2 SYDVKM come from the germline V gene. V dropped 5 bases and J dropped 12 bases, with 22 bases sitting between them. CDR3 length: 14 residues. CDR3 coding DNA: TGTGCCAGCAGTCCCCCGCGTGCGGCAGCTTTTTCTTTCTTT. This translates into CASSPPRAAAFSFF.

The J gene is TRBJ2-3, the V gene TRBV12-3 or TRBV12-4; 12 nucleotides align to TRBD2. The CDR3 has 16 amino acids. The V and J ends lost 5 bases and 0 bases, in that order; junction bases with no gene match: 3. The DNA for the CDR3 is TGTGCCAGCAGTCACGGGACTAGCGGGAGCACAGATACGCAGTATTTT. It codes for CASSHGTSGSTDTQYF.

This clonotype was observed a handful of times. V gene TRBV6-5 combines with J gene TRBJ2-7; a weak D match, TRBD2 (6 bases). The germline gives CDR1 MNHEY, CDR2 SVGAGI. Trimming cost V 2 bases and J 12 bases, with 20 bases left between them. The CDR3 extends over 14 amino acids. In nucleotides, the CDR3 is TGTGCCAGCAGTTACCAGGGCGGGGAGCCCCTCAGGTACTTC. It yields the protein CASSYQGGEPLRYF.

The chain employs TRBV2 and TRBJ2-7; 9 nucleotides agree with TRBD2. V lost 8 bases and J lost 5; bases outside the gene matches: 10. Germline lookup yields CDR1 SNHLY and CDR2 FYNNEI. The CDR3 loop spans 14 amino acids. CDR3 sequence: CASGTLAGIDEQYF. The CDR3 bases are TGTGCCAGCGGGACCCTAGCGGGAATAGACGAGCAGTACTTC.

CDR3 sequence: CASSSGTSGRRPDTQYF. In DNA form, the CDR3 reads TGTGCCAGCAGTTCAGGGACTAGCGGGAGACGACCAGATACGCAGTATTTT. This chain links TRBV6-5 with TRBJ2-3, with 14 positions matching TRBD2. CDR1 is MNHEY, CDR2 SVGAGI, per germline. The V gene end was trimmed by 4 bases and the J gene end by 4 bases; junction bases not matched to a gene: 7. The CDR3 totals 17 residues.

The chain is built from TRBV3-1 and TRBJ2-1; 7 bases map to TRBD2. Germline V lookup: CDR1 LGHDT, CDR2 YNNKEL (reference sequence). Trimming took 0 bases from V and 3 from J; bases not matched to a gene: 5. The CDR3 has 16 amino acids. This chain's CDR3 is CASSQETSLFYNEQFF. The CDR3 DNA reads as TGTGCCAGCAGCCAAGAGACTAGCCTATTCTACAATGAGCAGTTCTTC.

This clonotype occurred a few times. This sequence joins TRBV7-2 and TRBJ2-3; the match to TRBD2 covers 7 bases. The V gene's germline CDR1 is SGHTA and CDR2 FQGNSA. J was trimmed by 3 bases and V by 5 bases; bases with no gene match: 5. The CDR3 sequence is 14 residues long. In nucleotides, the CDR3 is TGTGCCAGCAGCAGACTAGCAGAAACAGATACGCAGTATTTT. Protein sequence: CASSRLAETDTQYF. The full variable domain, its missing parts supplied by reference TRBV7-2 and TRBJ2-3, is GAGVSQSPSNKVTEKGKDVELRCDPISGHTALYWYRQSLGQGLEFLIYFQGNSAPDKSGLPSDRFSAERTGGSVSTLTIQRTQQEDSAVYLCASSRLAETDTQYFGPGTRLTVL.

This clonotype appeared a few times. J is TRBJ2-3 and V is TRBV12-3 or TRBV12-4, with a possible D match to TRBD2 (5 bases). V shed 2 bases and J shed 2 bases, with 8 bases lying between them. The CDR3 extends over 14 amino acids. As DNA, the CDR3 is TGTGCCAGCAGTTTAATGCGGGTCACAGATACGCAGTATTTT. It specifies CASSLMRVTDTQYF.

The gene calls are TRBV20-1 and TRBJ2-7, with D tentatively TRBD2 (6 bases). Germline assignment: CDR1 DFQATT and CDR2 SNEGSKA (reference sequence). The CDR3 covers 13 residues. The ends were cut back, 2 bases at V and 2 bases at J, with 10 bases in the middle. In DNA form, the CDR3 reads TGCAGTGCTAGAACGCGCGGGGCCTACGAGCAGTACTTC. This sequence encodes CSARTRGAYEQYF.

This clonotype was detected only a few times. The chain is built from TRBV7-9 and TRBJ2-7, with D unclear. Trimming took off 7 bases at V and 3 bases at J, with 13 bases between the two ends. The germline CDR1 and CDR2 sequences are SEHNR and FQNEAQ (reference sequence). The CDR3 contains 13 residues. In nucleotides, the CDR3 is TGTGCCAGCACCCCTCCCGGCAGCTACGAGCAGTACTTC. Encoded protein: CASTPPGSYEQYF.

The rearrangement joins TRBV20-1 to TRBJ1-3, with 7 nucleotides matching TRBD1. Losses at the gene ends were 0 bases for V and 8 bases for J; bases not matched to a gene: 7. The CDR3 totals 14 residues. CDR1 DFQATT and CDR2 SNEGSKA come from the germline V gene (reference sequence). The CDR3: CSARDGGGSDTIYF. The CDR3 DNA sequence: TGCAGTGCTAGAGATGGAGGGGGCTCGGACACCATATATTTT.